This TCR beta chain emerged from a study of blood T cell repertoires in COVID-19. Turning to the study itself: Italy, Spain and the United States were the sources of the convalescent and acute COVID-19 samples. Nucleic acid was either cDNA or gDNA, and it came from T cells, B-cell-depleted T cells, or PBMCs.

The CDR3 has 17 amino acids. Per germline, CDR1 SGHRS and CDR2 YFSETQ. V lost 1 base, J lost 2 bases, and 9 bases stayed unmatched. Methods used by the authors: Estimation of nucleated cell counts relied on the amplification of reference gene primers. The table came from immunoSEQ multiplex PCR; TCRdb's copy has only in-frame clones and leaves some out. V and J calls and clone size are given by that table; D and trimming were obtained from the DNA. This sample has 230,000 or so clones, with around 88% found just once. Clinical histories supplied by participants themselves formed the basis of cohort assignment.

The sequenced material came from PBMCs or T cells enriched from blood (not recorded which). This receptor was identified in a woman between 50 and 59 years old with acute COVID-19. The chain recombines TRBV5-1 with TRBJ2-1, with 7 bases aligning to TRBD2. This CDR3 is CASSLRPAGVTYNEQFF. CDR3 in DNA: TGCGCCAGCAGCTTGAGACCGGCGGGAGTCACCTACAATGAGCAGTTCTTC.